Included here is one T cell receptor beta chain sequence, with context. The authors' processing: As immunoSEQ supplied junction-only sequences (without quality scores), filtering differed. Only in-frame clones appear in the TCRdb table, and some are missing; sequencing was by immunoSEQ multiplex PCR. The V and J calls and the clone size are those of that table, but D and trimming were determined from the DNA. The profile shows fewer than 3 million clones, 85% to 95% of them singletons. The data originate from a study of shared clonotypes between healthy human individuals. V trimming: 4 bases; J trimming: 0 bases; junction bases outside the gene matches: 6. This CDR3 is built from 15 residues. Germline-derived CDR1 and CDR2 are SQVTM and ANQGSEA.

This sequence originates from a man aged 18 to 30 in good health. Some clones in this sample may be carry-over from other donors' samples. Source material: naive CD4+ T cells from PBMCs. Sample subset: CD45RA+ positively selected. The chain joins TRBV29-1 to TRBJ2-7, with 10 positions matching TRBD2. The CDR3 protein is CSVVAGGRFSYEQYF. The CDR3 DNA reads TGCAGCGTTGTAGCGGGAGGCCGATTCTCCTACGAGCAGTACTTC.